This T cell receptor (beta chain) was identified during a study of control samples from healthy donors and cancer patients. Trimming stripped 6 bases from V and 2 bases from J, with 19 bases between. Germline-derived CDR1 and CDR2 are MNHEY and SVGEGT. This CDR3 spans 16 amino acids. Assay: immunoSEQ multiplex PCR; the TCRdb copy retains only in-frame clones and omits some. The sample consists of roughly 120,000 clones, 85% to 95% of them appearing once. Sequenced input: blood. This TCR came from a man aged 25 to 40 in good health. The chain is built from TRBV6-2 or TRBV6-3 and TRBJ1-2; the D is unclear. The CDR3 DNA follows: TGTGCCAGCAGCTTACTAAGGACCCGTGAGAACTATGGCTACACCTTC. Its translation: CASSLLRTRENYGYTF.